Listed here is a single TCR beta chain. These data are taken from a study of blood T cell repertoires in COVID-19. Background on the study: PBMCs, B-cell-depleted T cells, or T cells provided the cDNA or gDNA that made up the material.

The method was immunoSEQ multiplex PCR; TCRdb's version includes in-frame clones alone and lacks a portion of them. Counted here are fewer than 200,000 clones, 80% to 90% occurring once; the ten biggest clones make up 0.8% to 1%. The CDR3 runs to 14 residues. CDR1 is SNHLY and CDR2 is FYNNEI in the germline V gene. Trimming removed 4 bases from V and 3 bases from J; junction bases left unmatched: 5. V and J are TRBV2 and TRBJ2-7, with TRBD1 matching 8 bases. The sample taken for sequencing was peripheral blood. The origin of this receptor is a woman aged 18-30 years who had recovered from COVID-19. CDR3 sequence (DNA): TGTGCCAGCAGTGGGTTGGACAGGGACTACGAGCAGTACGTC. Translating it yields CASSGLDRDYEQYV.